The entry below gives a single T cell receptor beta chain sequence along with its context. This sample is part of a study of control samples from healthy donors and cancer patients. TCRdb keeps only in-frame clones here, not all; method: immunoSEQ multiplex PCR. The sample has around 150,000 clones, roughly 90% seen once. The CDR3 runs to 14 residues. Per germline, CDR1 SEHNR and CDR2 FQNEAQ (reference sequence). The V segment lost 1 base and the J segment 4 bases; nucleotides outside the gene matches: 3. The V and J genes are TRBV7-9 and TRBJ1-2, with 7 bases identical to TRBD1. The sequence was obtained from a man between 25 and 39 years old in good health. Sequencing was carried out using blood. The CDR3 DNA sequence: TGTGCCAGCAGCTTAGAGGGACAGTTCTATGGCTACACCTTC. Protein: CASSLEGQFYGYTF.